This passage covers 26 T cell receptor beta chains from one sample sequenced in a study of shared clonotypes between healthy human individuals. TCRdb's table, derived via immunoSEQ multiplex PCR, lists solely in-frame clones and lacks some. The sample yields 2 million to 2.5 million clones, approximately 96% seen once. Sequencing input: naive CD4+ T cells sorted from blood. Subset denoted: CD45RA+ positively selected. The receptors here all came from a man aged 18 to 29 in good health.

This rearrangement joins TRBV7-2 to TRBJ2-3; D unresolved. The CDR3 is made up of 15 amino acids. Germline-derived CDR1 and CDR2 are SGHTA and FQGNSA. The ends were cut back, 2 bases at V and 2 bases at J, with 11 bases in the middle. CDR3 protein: CASSLSSFYTDTQYF. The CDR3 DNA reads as TGTGCCAGCAGCTTATCCAGCTTTTACACAGATACGCAGTATTTT.

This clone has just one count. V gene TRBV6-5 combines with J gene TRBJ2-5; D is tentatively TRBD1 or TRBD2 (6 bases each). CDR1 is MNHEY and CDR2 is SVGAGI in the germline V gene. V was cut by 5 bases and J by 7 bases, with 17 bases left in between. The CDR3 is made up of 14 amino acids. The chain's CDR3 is CASSPPGGPATQYF. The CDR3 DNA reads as TGTGCCAGCAGTCCGCCTGGGGGGCCGGCGACCCAGTACTTC.

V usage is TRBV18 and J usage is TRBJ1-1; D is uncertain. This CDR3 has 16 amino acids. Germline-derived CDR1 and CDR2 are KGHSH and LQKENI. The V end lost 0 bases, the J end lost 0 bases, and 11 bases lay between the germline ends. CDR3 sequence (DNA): TGTGCCAGCTCACCACCGTCAGTCATTATGAACACTGAAGCTTTCTTT. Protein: CASSPPSVIMNTEAFF.

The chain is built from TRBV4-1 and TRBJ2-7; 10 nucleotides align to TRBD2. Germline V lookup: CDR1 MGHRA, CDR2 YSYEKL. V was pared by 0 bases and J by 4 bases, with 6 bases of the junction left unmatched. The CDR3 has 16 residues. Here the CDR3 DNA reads TGCGCCAGCAGCCAAGACGCTAGCGGGGGAATATACGAGCAGTACTTC. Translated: CASSQDASGGIYEQYF.

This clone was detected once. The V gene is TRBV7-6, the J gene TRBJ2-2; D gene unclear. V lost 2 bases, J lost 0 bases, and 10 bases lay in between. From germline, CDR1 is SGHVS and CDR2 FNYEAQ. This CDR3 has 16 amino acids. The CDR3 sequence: CASSLQLGSNTGELFF. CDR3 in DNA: TGTGCCAGCAGCTTACAGTTAGGTTCGAACACCGGGGAGCTGTTTTTT.

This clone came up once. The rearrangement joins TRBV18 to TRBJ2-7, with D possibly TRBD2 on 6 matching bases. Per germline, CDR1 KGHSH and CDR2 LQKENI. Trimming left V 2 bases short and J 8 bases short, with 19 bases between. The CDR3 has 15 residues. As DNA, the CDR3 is TGTGCCAGCTCACCAGGCAGGGACTTGATAGCCCAGCAGTACTTC. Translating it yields CASSPGRDLIAQQYF.

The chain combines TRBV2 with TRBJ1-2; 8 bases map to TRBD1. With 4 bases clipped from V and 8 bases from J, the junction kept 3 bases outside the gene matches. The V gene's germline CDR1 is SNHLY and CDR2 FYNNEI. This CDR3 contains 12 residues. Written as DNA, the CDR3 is TGTGCCAGCAGTGGGACAGGGAGAGGCTACACCTTC. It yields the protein CASSGTGRGYTF.

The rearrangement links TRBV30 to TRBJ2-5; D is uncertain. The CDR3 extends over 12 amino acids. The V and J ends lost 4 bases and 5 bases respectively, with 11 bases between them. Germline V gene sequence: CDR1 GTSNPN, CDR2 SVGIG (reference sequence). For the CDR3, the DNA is TGTGCCTGGACCCCAGAGGTGGAGACCCAGTACTTC. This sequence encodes CAWTPEVETQYF.

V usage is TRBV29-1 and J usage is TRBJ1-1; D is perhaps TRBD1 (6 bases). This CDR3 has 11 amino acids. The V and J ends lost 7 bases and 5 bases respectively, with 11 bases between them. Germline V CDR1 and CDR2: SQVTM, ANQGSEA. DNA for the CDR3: TGCAGCGCCGACAGGTTTACTGAAGCTTTCTTT. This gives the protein CSADRFTEAFF.

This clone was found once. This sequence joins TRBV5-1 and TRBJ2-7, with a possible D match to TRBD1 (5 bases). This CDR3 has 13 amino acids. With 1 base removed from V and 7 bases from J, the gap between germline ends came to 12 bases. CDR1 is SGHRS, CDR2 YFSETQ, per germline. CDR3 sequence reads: CASSLIGVGEQYF. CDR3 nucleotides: TGCGCCAGCAGCTTGATAGGGGTCGGTGAGCAGTACTTC.

CDR3 coding DNA: TGTGCCAGCAGCTTAGGCGGGAGTTTTTACGAGCAGTACTTC. Translating gives CASSLGGSFYEQYF. The chain carries TRBV7-2 and TRBJ2-7; 7 bases are a match to TRBD2. This CDR3 region has 14 residues. Germline V CDR1 and CDR2: SGHTA, FQGNSA. Trimming at V came to 1 base and at J to 4 bases, leaving 4 bases not matched to a gene. The variable domain in full, with the rest retrieved from reference TRBV7-2 and TRBJ2-7, is GAGVSQSPSNKVTEKGKDVELRCDPISGHTALYWYRQSLGQGLEFLIYFQGNSAPDKSGLPSDRFSAERTGGSVSTLTIQRTQQEDSAVYLCASSLGGSFYEQYFGPGTRLTVT.

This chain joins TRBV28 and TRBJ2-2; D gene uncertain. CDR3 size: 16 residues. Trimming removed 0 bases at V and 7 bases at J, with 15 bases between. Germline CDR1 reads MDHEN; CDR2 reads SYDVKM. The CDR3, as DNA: TGTGCCAGCAGTTTATGGCAGACCAGCTACGGCGGGGAGCTGTTTTTT. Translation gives CASSLWQTSYGGELFF.

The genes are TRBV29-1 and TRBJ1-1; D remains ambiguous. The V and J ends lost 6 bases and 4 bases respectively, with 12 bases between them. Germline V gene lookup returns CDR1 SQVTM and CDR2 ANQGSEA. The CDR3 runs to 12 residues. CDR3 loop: CSVRGGSTEAFF. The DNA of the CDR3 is TGCAGCGTGCGGGGAGGATCCACTGAAGCTTTCTTT.

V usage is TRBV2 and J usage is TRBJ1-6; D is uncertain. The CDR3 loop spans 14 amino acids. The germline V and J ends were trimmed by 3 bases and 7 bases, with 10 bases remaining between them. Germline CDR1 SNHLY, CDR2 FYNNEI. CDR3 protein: CASSDRPSNSPLHF. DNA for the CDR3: TGTGCCAGCAGTGACAGGCCATCGAATTCACCCCTCCACTTT.

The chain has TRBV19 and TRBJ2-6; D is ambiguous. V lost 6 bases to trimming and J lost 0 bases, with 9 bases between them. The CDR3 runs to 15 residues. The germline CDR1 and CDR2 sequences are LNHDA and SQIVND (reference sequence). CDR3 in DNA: TGTGCCAGTAGGGCGGTTAGCTCTGGGGCCAACGTCCTGACTTTC. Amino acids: CASRAVSSGANVLTF. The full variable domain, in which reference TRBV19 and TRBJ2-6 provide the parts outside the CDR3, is DGGITQSPKYLFRKEGQNVTLSCEQNLNHDAMYWYRQDPGQGLRLIYYSQIVNDFQKGDIAEGYSVSREKKESFPLTVTSAQKNPTAFYLCASRAVSSGANVLTFGAGSRLTVL.

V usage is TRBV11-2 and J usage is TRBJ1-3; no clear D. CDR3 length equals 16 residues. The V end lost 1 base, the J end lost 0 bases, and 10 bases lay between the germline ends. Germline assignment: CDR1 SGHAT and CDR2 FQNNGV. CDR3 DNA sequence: TGTGCCAGCAGCTTAGGGGAGCCCCGCTCTGGAAACACCATATATTTT. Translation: CASSLGEPRSGNTIYF.

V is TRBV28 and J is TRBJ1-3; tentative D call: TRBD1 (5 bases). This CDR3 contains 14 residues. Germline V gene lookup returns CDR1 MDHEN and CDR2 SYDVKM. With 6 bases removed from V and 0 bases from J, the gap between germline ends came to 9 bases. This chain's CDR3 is CASSDSTSGNTIYF. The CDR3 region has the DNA TGTGCCAGCAGCGACAGCACCTCTGGAAACACCATATATTTT.

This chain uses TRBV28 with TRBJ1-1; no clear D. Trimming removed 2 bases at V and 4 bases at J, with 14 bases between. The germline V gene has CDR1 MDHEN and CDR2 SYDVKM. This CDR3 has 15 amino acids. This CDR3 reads CASSLGWDSATEAFF. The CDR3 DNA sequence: TGTGCCAGCAGTTTAGGTTGGGATTCCGCCACTGAAGCTTTCTTT.

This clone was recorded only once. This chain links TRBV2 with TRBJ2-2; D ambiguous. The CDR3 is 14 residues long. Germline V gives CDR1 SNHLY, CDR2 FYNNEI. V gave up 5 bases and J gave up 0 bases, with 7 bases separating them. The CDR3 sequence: CASSRSPNTGELFF. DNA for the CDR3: TGTGCCAGCAGTAGGAGTCCGAACACCGGGGAGCTGTTTTTT.

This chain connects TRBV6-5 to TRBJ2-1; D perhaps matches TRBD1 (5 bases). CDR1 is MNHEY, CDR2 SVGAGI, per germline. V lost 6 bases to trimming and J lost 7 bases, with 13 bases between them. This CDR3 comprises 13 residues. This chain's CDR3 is CASSQDMRNEQFF. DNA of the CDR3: TGTGCCAGCAGCCAGGACATGAGGAATGAGCAGTTCTTC.

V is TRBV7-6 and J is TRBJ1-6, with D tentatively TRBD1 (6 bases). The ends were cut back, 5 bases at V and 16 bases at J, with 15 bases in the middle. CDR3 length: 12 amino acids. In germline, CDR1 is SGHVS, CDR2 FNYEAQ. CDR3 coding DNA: TGTGCCAGCAGCGCCGGACCGGGACAACTCCACTTT. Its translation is CASSAGPGQLHF.

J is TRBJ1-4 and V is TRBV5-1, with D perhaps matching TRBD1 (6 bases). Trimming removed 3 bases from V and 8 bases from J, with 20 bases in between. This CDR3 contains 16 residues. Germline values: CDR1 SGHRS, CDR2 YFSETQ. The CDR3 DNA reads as TGCGCCAGCAGCTCGACAGGAGGAACTATAGAGGAAAAACTGTTTTTT. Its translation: CASSSTGGTIEEKLFF.

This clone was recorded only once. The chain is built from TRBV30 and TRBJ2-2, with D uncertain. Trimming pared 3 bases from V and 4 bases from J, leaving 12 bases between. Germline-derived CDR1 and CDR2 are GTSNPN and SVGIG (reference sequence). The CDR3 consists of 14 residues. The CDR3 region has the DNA TGTGCCTGGAGCATTCAGACTGTCACCGGGGAGCTGTTTTTT. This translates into CAWSIQTVTGELFF.

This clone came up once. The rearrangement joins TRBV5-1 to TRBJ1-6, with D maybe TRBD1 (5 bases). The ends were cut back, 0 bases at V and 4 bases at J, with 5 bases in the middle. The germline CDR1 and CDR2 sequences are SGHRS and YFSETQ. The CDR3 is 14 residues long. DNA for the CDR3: TGCGCCAGCAGCTTGGACAGGTATAATTCACCCCTCCACTTT. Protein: CASSLDRYNSPLHF.

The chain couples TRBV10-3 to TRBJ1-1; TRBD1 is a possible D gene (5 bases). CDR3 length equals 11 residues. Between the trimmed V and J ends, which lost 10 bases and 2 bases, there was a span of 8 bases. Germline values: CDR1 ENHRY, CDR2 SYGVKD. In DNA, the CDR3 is TGTGCCACACAGGTTAACACTGAAGCTTTCTTT. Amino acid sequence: CATQVNTEAFF.

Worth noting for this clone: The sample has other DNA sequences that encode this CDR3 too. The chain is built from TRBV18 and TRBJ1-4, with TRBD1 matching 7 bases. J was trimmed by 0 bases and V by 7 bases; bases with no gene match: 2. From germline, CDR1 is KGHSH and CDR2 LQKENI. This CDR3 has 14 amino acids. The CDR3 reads CASCQGATNEKLFF. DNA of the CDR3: TGTGCCAGCTGCCAGGGGGCAACTAATGAAAAACTGTTTTTT.